This TCR beta chain was identified in a study of T-cell reconstitution after alpha-beta-depleted transplantation in children (TCRdb year 2016). For context, the study as a whole: T-cell immune reconstitution after TCRalphabeta/CD19-depleted allogeneic hematopoietic cell transplantation in children was quantitatively tracked in the study by means of TCR repertoire profiling.

Library method: PCR. This sample was sequenced with an Illumina HiSeq 2500. TCR libraries were prepared with molecular barcoding, using unique molecular identifiers to normalize TCRbeta repertoire quantification. The public reads were quality trimmed at Q25 with fastp and then assembled into clones with MiXCR by TCRdb, keeping productive beta chains. Each entry is one CDR3 protein sequence, shown with its most common DNA and genes. This sample is represented by some 300,000 distinct CDR3 sequences; 9.5% to 13% of them were singletons. The ten largest clones capture roughly 7.1% of the sample. CDR3 length: 13 amino acids, cysteine to phenylalanine. Only CDR3 DNA is held: 39 bases, read in frame from base 1. Via the germline V gene, CDR1 is SGHTA and CDR2 FQGNSA. V is shortened by 1 base, J by 4 bases, and the region joining them spans 7 bases. The sample holds many counts of this clonotype. Its antigen remains undetermined. The input lacks base qualities; no much larger clone sits a single base away.

The research as a whole found: Over the following months the frequencies of hyperexpanded clones went down, and after one year T-cell counts and TCRbeta diversity were mostly credited to newly produced T cells. The high TCRbeta diversity at day 60 in some patients was ascribed to recipient T cells and intrathymic progenitors that had survived conditioning. The apparently early recovery of alphabetaT-cell counts about two months after transplant reportedly depended on only several hundred rapidly expanded clones that came from non-depleted graft cells.

According to the study, the label for this sample's treatment or condition signals: allogeneic hematopoietic cell transplantation with graft depleted of TCRalphabeta T cells and CD19 B cells. TCRalphabeta/CD19-depleted allogeneic hematopoietic cell grafts were given to the transplant recipients, all of whom were children. The source material was PBMCs, sampled before TCRalphabeta/CD19-depleted stem cell transplant. The sequence derives from a boy younger than two with acute myeloid leukemia, due to receive a stem cell transplant. This receptor chain uses TRBV7-2 and TRBJ1-2; no D gene call is confident. The sequence in DNA is TGTGCCAGCAGCTTAGGGACCCTCTATGGCTACACCTTC. It translates to CASSLGTLYGYTF.